This T cell receptor (beta chain) was sequenced during a study of cytomegalovirus exposure and HLA in healthy donors. With 60 Vbeta and 13 Jbeta primers, the PCR was carried out. Profiling relied on immunoSEQ multiplex PCR, and the TCRdb table lists in-frame clones only, not all of them. The table lists about 160,000 clones, roughly 83% of them singletons, with 3.5% in the top ten. Study results and limitations: An observed cluster of highly shared sequence variants was recorded as a likely sequencing artifact. Later analysis identified 16,951 TCR beta sequences associated with HLA alleles, using a false discovery rate threshold of 0.05.

In the case of this clone: The antigen remains unidentified.

The sequence derives from a human donor in good health. Sequencing was done on a sample of PBMCs.

The CDR3 protein is CASSSPVSDEQFF. The CDR3 nucleotides are TGTGCCAGCAGCTCTCCTGTGAGTGATGAGCAGTTCTTC. The chain links TRBV5-4 to TRBJ2-1; D is unclear. Trimming removed 3 bases at V and 8 bases at J, with 12 bases between. In germline, CDR1 is SGHNT, CDR2 YYREEE (reference sequence). CDR3 size: 13 residues.